This note documents a single TCR beta chain sequence. This CDR3 has 17 amino acids. V was clipped by 1 base and J by 4 bases; unmatched bases: 11. CDR1 LNHDA and CDR2 SQIVND come from the germline V gene (reference sequence). Assay used: immunoSEQ multiplex PCR; TCRdb lists only in-frame clones, some missing. The table records 65,000 to 70,000 clones, approximately 86% of them present only once. The data originate from a study of blood T cell repertoires in COVID-19. About the research overall: Samples taken during acute and convalescent COVID-19 were collected in the United States, Italy and Spain.

Sequenced sample: peripheral blood. The chain links TRBV19 to TRBJ2-5, with 8 bases that match TRBD1. The receptor was derived from a woman aged 60-70 years with acute or convalescent COVID-19. The CDR3 DNA reads as TGTGCCAGTAGTATAGGTTGGGCAGGGGGCGGCGGAGAGACCCAGTACTTC. Residues: CASSIGWAGGGGETQYF.